This T cell receptor (beta chain) was identified in a study of molecular identifiers for immune sequencing clone quantification. Overall study context: Four of five splits of RNA from around 18,000 or 91,000 naive CD8 cells were sequenced in replicates.

Bulk libraries came from a prior protocol with listed TCR primers. TCRdb used MiXCR to reprocess the PCR reads, holding one entry per CDR3 protein. The sample carries 350,000 or so distinct CDR3 sequences, roughly a fifth recorded once. The authors sorted naive CD8 T cells as CD8+CD4-CCR7+CD45RA+. This clonotype was found many times. The germline V gene encodes CDR1 SEHNR and CDR2 FQNEAQ (reference sequence). This CDR3 is 11 amino acids long. Trimming pared 7 bases from V and 6 bases from J, leaving 10 bases between. The receptor was derived from a human donor in good health. Some libraries in this study had Jurkat cell RNA spiked in. V gene TRBV7-9 combines with J gene TRBJ2-7; D is tentatively TRBD1 or TRBD2 (5 bases each). Sequencing used naive CD8+ T cells from blood, with Jurkat cell RNA spiked in. The subset denotes: FACS-sorted CD8+CD4-CCR7+CD45RA+ naive T cells. In nucleotides, the CDR3 is TGTGCCAGCACCTCTGGGGGCGAGCAGTACTTC. This codes for CASTSGGEQYF.